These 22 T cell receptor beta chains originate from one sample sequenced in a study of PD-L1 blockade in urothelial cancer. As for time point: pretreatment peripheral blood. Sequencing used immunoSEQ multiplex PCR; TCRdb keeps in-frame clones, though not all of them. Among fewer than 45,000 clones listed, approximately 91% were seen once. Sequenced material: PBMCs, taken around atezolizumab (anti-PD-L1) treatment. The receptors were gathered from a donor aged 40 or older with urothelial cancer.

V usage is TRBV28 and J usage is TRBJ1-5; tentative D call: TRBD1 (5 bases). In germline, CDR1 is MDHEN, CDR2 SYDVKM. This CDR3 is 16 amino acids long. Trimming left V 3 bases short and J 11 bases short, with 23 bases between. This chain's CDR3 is CASSLGVRAWESAQHF. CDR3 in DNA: TGTGCCAGCAGTTTGGGCGTCAGGGCCTGGGAATCAGCCCAGCATTTT. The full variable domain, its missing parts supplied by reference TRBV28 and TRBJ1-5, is DVKVTQSSRYLVKRTGEKVFLECVQDMDHENMFWYRQDPGLGLRLIYFSYDVKMKEKGDIPEGYSVSREKKERFSLILESASTNQTSMYLCASSLGVRAWESAQHFGDGTRLSIL.

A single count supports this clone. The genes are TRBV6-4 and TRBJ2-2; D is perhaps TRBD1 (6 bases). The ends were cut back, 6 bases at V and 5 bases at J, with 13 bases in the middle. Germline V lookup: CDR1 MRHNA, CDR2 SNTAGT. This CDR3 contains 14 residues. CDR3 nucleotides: TGTGCCAGCAGGACACAGGGTGGTACCGGGGAGCTGTTTTTT. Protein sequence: CASRTQGGTGELFF.

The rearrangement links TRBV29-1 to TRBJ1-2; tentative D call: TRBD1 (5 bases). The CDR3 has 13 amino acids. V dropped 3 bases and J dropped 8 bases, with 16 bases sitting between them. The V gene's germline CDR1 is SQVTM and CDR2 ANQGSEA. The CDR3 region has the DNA TGCAGCGTTGATGGTTGGGGCCGCGGCGGCTACACCTTC. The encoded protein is CSVDGWGRGGYTF.

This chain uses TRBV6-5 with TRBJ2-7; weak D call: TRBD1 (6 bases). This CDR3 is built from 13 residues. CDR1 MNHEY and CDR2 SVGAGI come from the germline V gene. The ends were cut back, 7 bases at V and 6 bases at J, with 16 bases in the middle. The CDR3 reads CASTQDRTGEQYF. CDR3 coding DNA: TGTGCCAGCACCCAGGACAGAACCGGCGAGCAGTACTTC.

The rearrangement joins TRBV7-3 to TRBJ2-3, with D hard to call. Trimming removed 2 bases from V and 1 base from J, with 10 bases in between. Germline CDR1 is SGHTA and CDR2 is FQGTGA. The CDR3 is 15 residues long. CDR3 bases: TGTGCCAGCAGCTTAGGCCCTCATCGCACAGATACGCAGTATTTT. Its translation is CASSLGPHRTDTQYF.

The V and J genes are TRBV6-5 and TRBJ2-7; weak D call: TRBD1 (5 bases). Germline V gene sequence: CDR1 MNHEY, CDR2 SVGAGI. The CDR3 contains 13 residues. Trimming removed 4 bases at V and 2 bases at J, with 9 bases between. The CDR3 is CASSSDSTYEQYF. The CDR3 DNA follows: TGTGCCAGCAGTTCAGACAGTACCTACGAGCAGTACTTC.

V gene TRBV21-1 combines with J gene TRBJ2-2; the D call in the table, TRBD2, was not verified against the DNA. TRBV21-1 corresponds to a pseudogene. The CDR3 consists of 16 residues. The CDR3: CASSKLGGPNTGELFF. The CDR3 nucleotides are TGTGCCAGCAGCAAATTGGGCGGGCCTAACACCGGGGAGCTGTTTTTT.

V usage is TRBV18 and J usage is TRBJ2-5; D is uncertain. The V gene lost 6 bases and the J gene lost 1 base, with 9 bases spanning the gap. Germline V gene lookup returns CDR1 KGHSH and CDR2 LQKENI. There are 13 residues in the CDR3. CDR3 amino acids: CASSARIQETQYF. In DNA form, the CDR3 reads TGTGCCAGCTCGGCGCGGATCCAAGAGACCCAGTACTTC.

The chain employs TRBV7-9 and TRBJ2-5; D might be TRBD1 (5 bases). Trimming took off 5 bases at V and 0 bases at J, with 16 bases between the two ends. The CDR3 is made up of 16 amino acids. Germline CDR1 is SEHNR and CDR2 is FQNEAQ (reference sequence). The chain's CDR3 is CASSPRTTEYQETQYF. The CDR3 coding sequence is TGTGCCAGCAGCCCTAGGACAACGGAATACCAAGAGACCCAGTACTTC.

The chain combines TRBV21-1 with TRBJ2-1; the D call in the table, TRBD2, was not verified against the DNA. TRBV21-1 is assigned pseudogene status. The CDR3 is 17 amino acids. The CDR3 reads CASSNFEVPGAYNEQFF. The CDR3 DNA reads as TGTGCCAGCAGCAATTTTGAAGTCCCCGGGGCCTACAATGAGCAGTTCTTC.

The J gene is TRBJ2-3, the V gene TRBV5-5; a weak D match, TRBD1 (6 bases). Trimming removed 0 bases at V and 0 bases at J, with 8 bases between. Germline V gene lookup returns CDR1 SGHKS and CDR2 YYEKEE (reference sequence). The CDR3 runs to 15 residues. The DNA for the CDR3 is TGTGCCAGCAGCTTGGGGACAGCTAGCACAGATACGCAGTATTTT. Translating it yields CASSLGTASTDTQYF.

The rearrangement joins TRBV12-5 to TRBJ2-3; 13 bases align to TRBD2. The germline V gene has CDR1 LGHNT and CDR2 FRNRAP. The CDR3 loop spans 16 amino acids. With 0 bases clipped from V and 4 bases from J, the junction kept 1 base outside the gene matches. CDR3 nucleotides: TGTGCTAGTGGTTTGGTACTAGCGGGAGGGGCAGATACGCAGTATTTT. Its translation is CASGLVLAGGADTQYF.

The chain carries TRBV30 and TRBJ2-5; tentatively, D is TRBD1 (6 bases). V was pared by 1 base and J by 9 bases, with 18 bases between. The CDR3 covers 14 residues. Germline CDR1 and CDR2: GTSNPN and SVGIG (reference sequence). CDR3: CAWSDGVGPGAQYF. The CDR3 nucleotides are TGTGCCTGGAGTGATGGGGTAGGGCCAGGGGCCCAGTACTTC.

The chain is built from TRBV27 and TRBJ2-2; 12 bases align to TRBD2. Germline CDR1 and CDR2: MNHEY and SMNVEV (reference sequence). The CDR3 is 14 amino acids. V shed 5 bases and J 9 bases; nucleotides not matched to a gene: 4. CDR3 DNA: TGTGCCAGCAGTCCCAGGACTAGCGGGAGGGAGCTGTTTTTT. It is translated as CASSPRTSGRELFF.

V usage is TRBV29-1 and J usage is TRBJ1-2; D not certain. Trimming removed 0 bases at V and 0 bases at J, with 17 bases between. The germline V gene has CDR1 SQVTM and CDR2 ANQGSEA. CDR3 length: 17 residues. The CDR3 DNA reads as TGCAGCGTTGAAGATCGTCTGATAGGCAGCGCTAACTATGGCTACACCTTC. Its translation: CSVEDRLIGSANYGYTF.

CDR3 sequence (DNA): TGTGCCAGCAGCGTAGGTGGCGGGAGGGCCGGGGACACAGATACGCAGTATTTT. This translates into CASSVGGGRAGDTDTQYF. J is TRBJ2-3 and V is TRBV9; 9 positions match TRBD2. Looked up from germline, CDR1 is SGDLS and CDR2 is YYNGEE. The CDR3 loop spans 18 amino acids. The V gene end was trimmed by 0 bases and the J gene end by 2 bases; junction bases not matched to a gene: 10.

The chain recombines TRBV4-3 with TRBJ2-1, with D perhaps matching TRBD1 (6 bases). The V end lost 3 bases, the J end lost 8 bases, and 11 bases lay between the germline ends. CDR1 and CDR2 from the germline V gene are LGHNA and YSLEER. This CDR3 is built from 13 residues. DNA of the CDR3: TGCGCCAGCAGCCACTCTTGGGGGCATGAGCAGTTCTTC. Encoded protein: CASSHSWGHEQFF.

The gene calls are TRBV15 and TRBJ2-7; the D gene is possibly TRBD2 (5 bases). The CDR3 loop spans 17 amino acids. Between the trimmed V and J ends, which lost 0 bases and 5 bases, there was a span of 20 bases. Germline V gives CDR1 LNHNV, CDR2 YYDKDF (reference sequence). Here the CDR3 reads CATSRDGGQPLGDEQYF. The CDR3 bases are TGTGCCACCAGCAGAGATGGAGGCCAACCCCTCGGGGACGAGCAGTACTTC.

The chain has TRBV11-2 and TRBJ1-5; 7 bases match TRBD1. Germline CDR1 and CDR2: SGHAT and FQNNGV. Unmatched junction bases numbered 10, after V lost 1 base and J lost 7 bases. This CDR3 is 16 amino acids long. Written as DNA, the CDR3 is TGTGCCAGCAGCTTAGGGGGGACAGCTTCTTGGCAGCCCCAGCATTTT. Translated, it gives CASSLGGTASWQPQHF.

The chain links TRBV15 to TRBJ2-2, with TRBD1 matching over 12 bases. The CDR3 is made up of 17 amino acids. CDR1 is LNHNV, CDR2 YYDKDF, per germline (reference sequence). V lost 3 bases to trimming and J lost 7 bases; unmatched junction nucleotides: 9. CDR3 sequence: CATSSPRDRGLYGELFF. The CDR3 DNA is TGTGCCACCAGCAGCCCCCGGGACAGGGGGCTTTACGGGGAGCTGTTTTTT.

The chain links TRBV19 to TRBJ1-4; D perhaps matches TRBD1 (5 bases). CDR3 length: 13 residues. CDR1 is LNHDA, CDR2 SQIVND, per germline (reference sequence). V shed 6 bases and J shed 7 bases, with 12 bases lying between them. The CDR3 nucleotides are TGTGCCAGTAGGAGCGGGGCGGGTGAAAAACTGTTTTTT. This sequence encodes CASRSGAGEKLFF.

The CDR3 nucleotides read TGTGCCAGCAGTTGGGGTCAGGGGGGACAGCCCCAGCATTTT. It codes for CASSWGQGGQPQHF. The genes are TRBV27 and TRBJ1-5; 7 bases match TRBD1. The CDR3 has 14 amino acids. Trimming cost V 4 bases and J 7 bases; bases outside gene matches: 7. The V gene's germline CDR1 is MNHEY and CDR2 SMNVEV (reference sequence).